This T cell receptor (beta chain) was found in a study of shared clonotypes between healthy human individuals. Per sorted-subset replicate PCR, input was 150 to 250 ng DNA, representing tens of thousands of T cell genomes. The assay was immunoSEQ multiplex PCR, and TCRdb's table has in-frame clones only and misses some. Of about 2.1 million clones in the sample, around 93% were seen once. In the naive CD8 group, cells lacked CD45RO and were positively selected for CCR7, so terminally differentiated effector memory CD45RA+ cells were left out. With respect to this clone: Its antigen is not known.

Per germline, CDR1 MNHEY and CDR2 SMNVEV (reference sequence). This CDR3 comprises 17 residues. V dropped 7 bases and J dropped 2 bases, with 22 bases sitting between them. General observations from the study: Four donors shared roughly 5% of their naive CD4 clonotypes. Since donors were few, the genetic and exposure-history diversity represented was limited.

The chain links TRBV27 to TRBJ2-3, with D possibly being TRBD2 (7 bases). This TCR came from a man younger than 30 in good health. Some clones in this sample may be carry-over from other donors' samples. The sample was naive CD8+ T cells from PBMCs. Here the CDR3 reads CASNIRGGSALTDTQYF. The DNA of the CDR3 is TGTGCCAGCAACATCAGGGGCGGGAGTGCCCTCACAGATACGCAGTATTTT.